Presented here are 32 T cell receptor beta chains from one specimen sequenced in a study of OX40 agonist ivuxolimab in advanced cancers. The repertoire was sequenced with immunoSEQ multiplex PCR; TCRdb's copy has only in-frame clones and lacks some. The table lists approximately 49,000 clones, around 83% of them singletons. The sample here was CD4+ or CD8+ T cells sorted from blood, taken in a trial of the OX40 agonist ivuxolimab. These receptors were taken from an adult with an advanced solid tumor such as melanoma, head and neck, liver or kidney cancer.

The table lists this clone with a few counts. This specimen includes other DNA sequences encoding the same CDR3. This chain connects TRBV29-1 to TRBJ1-1, with 10 bases lining up with TRBD1. Looked up from germline, CDR1 is SQVTM and CDR2 is ANQGSEA. Trimming removed 6 bases from V and 4 bases from J; junction bases left unmatched: 2. CDR3 length: 12 residues. For the CDR3, the DNA is TGCAGCGTCCGGACAGGGGGCACTGAAGCTTTCTTT. Its translation: CSVRTGGTEAFF.

The V call is TRBV19, the J call TRBJ2-2; 11 bases match TRBD1. Germline lookup yields CDR1 LNHDA and CDR2 SQIVND (reference sequence). CDR3 size: 15 residues. Germline trimming cut 9 bases from V and 7 bases from J; bases unmatched to any gene: 10. The CDR3 sequence: CASSRGQGAVGELFF. CDR3 bases: TGTGCCAGCAGCCGAGGACAGGGGGCTGTCGGGGAGCTGTTTTTT.

This sequence joins TRBV6-1 and TRBJ1-5; TRBD1 is a possible D gene (5 bases). The length of the CDR3 is 14 residues. Trimming removed 4 bases from V and 1 base from J, with 8 bases in between. Germline V CDR1 and CDR2: MNHNS, SASEGT. The CDR3 DNA sequence: TGTGCCAGCAGTGGGGGGTGGAGCAATCAGCCCCAGCATTTT. This encodes CASSGGWSNQPQHF.

The rearrangement joins TRBV10-1 to TRBJ2-3; possibly TRBD1 or TRBD2 for D (5 bases each). V gave up 6 bases and J gave up 0 bases, with 7 bases separating them. This CDR3 region has 13 residues. CDR1 WNHNN and CDR2 SYGVQD come from the germline V gene (reference sequence). Here the CDR3 reads CASSRDSTDTQYF. The CDR3 DNA reads TGCGCCAGCAGCCGGGACAGCACAGATACGCAGTATTTT.

The chain carries TRBV28 and TRBJ1-2, with 7 bases aligning to TRBD1. The germline CDR1 and CDR2 sequences are MDHEN and SYDVKM. Losses at the gene ends were 0 bases for V and 8 bases for J; bases not matched to a gene: 0. The CDR3 covers 12 residues. The CDR3 bases are TGTGCCAGCAGTTTATGGGACAGGGGCTACACCTTC. It specifies CASSLWDRGYTF.

The chain combines TRBV30 with TRBJ2-3, with 7 bases fitting TRBD2. Germline V gives CDR1 GTSNPN, CDR2 SVGIG (reference sequence). The V and J ends lost 2 bases and 9 bases, in that order; junction bases with no gene match: 14. The CDR3 runs to 15 residues. This chain's CDR3 is CAWSKGLADGRTQYF. The CDR3 DNA is TGTGCCTGGAGTAAGGGCCTAGCGGACGGGCGAACGCAGTATTTT.

This sequence joins TRBV6-1 and TRBJ2-5, with TRBD2 identical over 7 bases. The V and J ends lost 8 bases and 3 bases, in that order; junction bases with no gene match: 3. Germline V CDR1 and CDR2: MNHNS, SASEGT. CDR3 length equals 12 residues. The CDR3 protein is CASGAGEETQYF. In DNA form, the CDR3 reads TGTGCCAGCGGGGCGGGAGAAGAGACCCAGTACTTC.

The genes are TRBV2 and TRBJ2-2, with D possibly matching TRBD1 (6 bases). V was cut by 11 bases and J by 1 base, with 14 bases left in between. Germline V gives CDR1 SNHLY, CDR2 FYNNEI. This CDR3 is built from 14 residues. CDR3 residues: CACKGTQNTGELFF. The CDR3 DNA sequence: TGTGCCTGCAAGGGGACACAGAACACCGGGGAGCTGTTTTTT.

This chain links TRBV5-1 with TRBJ2-5; 7 positions agree with TRBD2. V lost 2 bases and J lost 0; bases outside the gene matches: 4. Germline V gene data show CDR1 as SGHRS and CDR2 as YFSETQ. CDR3 size: 15 residues. The CDR3 region has the DNA TGCGCCAGCAGCTTCCCTAGCGGAAACCAAGAGACCCAGTACTTC. It encodes CASSFPSGNQETQYF.

J is TRBJ2-1 and V is TRBV5-1, with 11 bases matching TRBD2. This CDR3 comprises 17 residues. Germline CDR1 and CDR2: SGHRS and YFSETQ. V shed 0 bases and J 4 bases; nucleotides not matched to a gene: 6. The CDR3 is CASSLALASGRYNEQFF. CDR3 nucleotides: TGCGCCAGCAGCTTGGCTCTTGCTAGCGGGAGGTACAATGAGCAGTTCTTC.

CDR3 sequence reads: CASSQAWTGGPLANYGYTF. The DNA for the CDR3 is TGCGCCAGCAGCCAAGCCTGGACAGGGGGCCCCTTGGCTAACTATGGCTACACCTTC. The rearrangement joins TRBV4-1 to TRBJ1-2; 11 bases match TRBD1. The germline CDR1 and CDR2 sequences are MGHRA and YSYEKL. The CDR3 is 19 residues long. Trimming took 1 base from V and 0 from J; bases not matched to a gene: 10.

The chain combines TRBV18 with TRBJ2-7; 10 bases fit TRBD2. Germline trimming cut 3 bases from V and 6 bases from J; bases unmatched to any gene: 5. The CDR3 has 14 amino acids. CDR1 KGHSH and CDR2 LQKENI come from the germline V gene. The CDR3 DNA sequence: TGTGCCAGCTCACCGAAGCGGGAGGGGGCCGAGCAGTACTTC. This gives the protein CASSPKREGAEQYF. The full variable domain, its missing parts supplied by reference TRBV18 and TRBJ2-7, is NAGVMQNPRHLVRRRGQEARLRCSPMKGHSHVYWYRQLPEEGLKFMVYLQKENIIDESGMPKERFSAEFPKEGPSILRIQQVVRGDSAAYFCASSPKREGAEQYFGPGTRLTVT.

The V call is TRBV9, the J call TRBJ1-3; no definite D call. The CDR3 has 14 amino acids. Trimming left V 4 bases short and J 0 bases short, with 8 bases between. The germline gives CDR1 SGDLS, CDR2 YYNGEE. As DNA, the CDR3 is TGTGCCAGCAGCTCAAAGACCTCTGGAAACACCATATATTTT. Residues: CASSSKTSGNTIYF. Full variable domain (rest looked up from reference TRBV9 and TRBJ1-3): DSGVTQTPKHLITATGQRVTLRCSPRSGDLSVYWYQQSLDQGLQFLIQYYNGEERAKGNILERFSAQQFPDLHSELNLSSLELGDSALYFCASSSKTSGNTIYFGEGSWLTVV.

This rearrangement joins TRBV7-8 to TRBJ1-1, with D unresolved. Per germline, CDR1 SGHVS and CDR2 FQNEAQ. Between the trimmed V and J ends, which lost 5 bases and 7 bases, there was a span of 11 bases. CDR3 length: 12 residues. For the CDR3, the DNA is TGTGCCAGCAGCCTACCCGGTGGTGAAGCTTTCTTT. As protein: CASSLPGGEAFF.

The CDR3 DNA reads as TGTGCCACTACTAGCGCGTCTAGCACAGATACGCAGTATTTT. Its translation: CATTSASSTDTQYF. J is TRBJ2-3 and V is TRBV7-6; TRBD2 matches 7 bases. The trim removed 10 bases at V and 0 bases at J, leaving 7 bases unmatched. CDR1 and CDR2 from the germline V gene are SGHVS and FNYEAQ. The length of the CDR3 is 14 residues.

V usage is TRBV7-2 and J usage is TRBJ1-2; D is ambiguous. V lost 4 bases and J 3 bases, leaving 24 bases between the germline ends. Germline values: CDR1 SGHTA, CDR2 FQGNSA. The CDR3 is made up of 18 amino acids. DNA of the CDR3: TGTGCCAGCAGCTCCACCGGGTCGAACCTGGGCGGATACTATGGCTACACCTTC. Protein: CASSSTGSNLGGYYGYTF.

The rearrangement links TRBV13 to TRBJ2-7, with D tentatively TRBD2 (5 bases). Germline CDR1 and CDR2: PRHDT and FYEKMQ (reference sequence). V lost 0 bases and J lost 7, with 16 bases in between. There are 15 residues in the CDR3. The CDR3 coding sequence is TGTGCCAGCAGCTTAGGCGGTAGCGTTGGTCGGGAGCAGTACTTC. It codes for CASSLGGSVGREQYF. Variable domain in full (rest from reference TRBV13 and TRBJ2-7): AAGVIQSPRHLIKEKRETATLKCYPIPRHDTVYWYQQGPGQDPQFLISFYEKMQSDKGSIPDRFSAQQFSDYHSELNMSSLELGDSALYFCASSLGGSVGREQYFGPGTRLTVT.

The CDR3 DNA follows: TGCGCCAGCAGTGAGTTTAGGGTGATCGGTGGCTACACCTTC. The encoded protein is CASSEFRVIGGYTF. V is TRBV10-2 and J is TRBJ1-2; D is uncertain. CDR3 length: 14 amino acids. Per the germline V gene, CDR1 is WSHSY and CDR2 is SAAADI. The V end was cut by 1 base, the J end by 7 bases, with 13 bases between.

The chain recombines TRBV19 with TRBJ2-3; D ambiguous. The germline V and J ends were trimmed by 1 base and 1 base, with 12 bases remaining between them. The CDR3 consists of 16 residues. Per germline, CDR1 LNHDA and CDR2 SQIVND (reference sequence). CDR3 region: CASSIVGRRGTDTQYF. CDR3 nucleotide sequence: TGTGCCAGTAGTATAGTAGGGCGAAGGGGCACAGATACGCAGTATTTT. Full variable domain (outside the CDR3, taken from reference TRBV19 and TRBJ2-3): DGGITQSPKYLFRKEGQNVTLSCEQNLNHDAMYWYRQDPGQGLRLIYYSQIVNDFQKGDIAEGYSVSREKKESFPLTVTSAQKNPTAFYLCASSIVGRRGTDTQYFGPGTRLTVL.

The genes are TRBV7-3 and TRBJ2-1; D gene ambiguous. The germline gives CDR1 SGHTA, CDR2 FQGTGA. The CDR3 runs 11 residues. Trimming shortened V by 1 base and J by 12 bases, and 7 bases separated the two germline ends. CDR3 sequence reads: CASSLNGGQFF. CDR3 coding DNA: TGTGCCAGCAGCTTAAATGGCGGGCAGTTCTTC.

The V and J genes are TRBV6-6 and TRBJ2-4, with a tentative D call TRBD2 (6 bases). The CDR3 is made up of 16 amino acids. With 6 bases removed from V and 0 bases from J, the gap between germline ends came to 15 bases. From germline, CDR1 is MNHNY and CDR2 SVGAGI (reference sequence). The CDR3 protein is CASRLNSGLAKNIQYF. The CDR3 DNA reads TGTGCCAGCAGGTTGAATAGCGGATTAGCCAAAAACATTCAGTACTTC.

CDR3 nucleotides: TGTGCCAGCAGCTTGGGGCAAGGGACAGGGCAAAACCAGCCCCAGCATTTT. It yields the protein CASSLGQGTGQNQPQHF. The rearrangement uses TRBV5-8 and TRBJ1-5; 9 bases map to TRBD1. This CDR3 contains 17 residues. Germline V gives CDR1 SGHTS, CDR2 YDEGEE. V shed 0 bases, J shed 7 bases, and the junction held 11 bases outside the gene matches. The variable domain in full, completed from reference TRBV5-8 and TRBJ1-5, reads EAGVTQSPTHLIKTRGQQATLRCSPISGHTSVYWYQQALGLGLQFLLWYDEGEERNRGNFPPRFSGRQFPNYSSELNVNALELEDSALYLCASSLGQGTGQNQPQHFGDGTRLSIL.

This clone appeared once. The rearrangement links TRBV29-1 to TRBJ2-1; TRBD2 agrees at 9 bases. V was clipped by 8 bases and J by 8 bases; unmatched bases: 13. Germline CDR1 and CDR2: SQVTM and ANQGSEA. The CDR3 loop spans 14 amino acids. In nucleotides, the CDR3 is TGCAGCCCGGGCGGCGGGACTAGCAGCGATGAGCAGTTCTTC. Its translation: CSPGGGTSSDEQFF.

V usage is TRBV6-1 and J usage is TRBJ2-1, with D perhaps assigned TRBD1 or TRBD2 (6 bases each). Per germline, CDR1 MNHNS and CDR2 SASEGT. Trimming shortened V by 7 bases and J by 8 bases, and 15 bases separated the two germline ends. The CDR3 is made up of 13 amino acids. CDR3 residues: CASMGVGGHEQFF. The CDR3 DNA is TGTGCCAGCATGGGGGTTGGGGGGCATGAGCAGTTCTTC.

CDR3 bases: TGTGCCAGCAGCGTTGCGGGCGGGAGTATTTCAGGTGAGCAGTTCTTC. Translated, it gives CASSVAGGSISGEQFF. The gene calls are TRBV9 and TRBJ2-1; 7 bases line up with TRBD2. Per the germline V gene, CDR1 is SGDLS and CDR2 is YYNGEE. J gave up 9 bases and V 2 bases, and 14 bases lay outside the gene matches. The CDR3 contains 16 residues.

This clone was recorded once. The chain joins TRBV5-1 to TRBJ2-1, with no clear D. The CDR3 covers 15 residues. CDR1 and CDR2 (germline): SGHRS, YFSETQ. Trimming shortened V by 3 bases and J by 2 bases, and 12 bases separated the two germline ends. In DNA form, the CDR3 reads TGCGCCAGCAGCTCACGGGTCGGTGCCTACAATGAGCAGTTCTTC. This codes for CASSSRVGAYNEQFF.

This rearrangement joins TRBV5-5 to TRBJ2-5; D unresolved. Germline lookup yields CDR1 SGHKS and CDR2 YYEKEE (reference sequence). Trimming removed 0 bases at V and 1 base at J, with 7 bases between. There are 14 residues in the CDR3. CDR3 nucleotides: TGTGCCAGCAGCTTGGTTACGTTCCAAGAGACCCAGTACTTC. Residues: CASSLVTFQETQYF.

The J gene is TRBJ1-1, the V gene TRBV11-1; D call uncertain. The CDR3 sequence is 15 residues long. Germline CDR1 and CDR2: SGHAT and FQDESV (reference sequence). V lost 3 bases to trimming and J lost 1 base, with 12 bases between them. The chain's CDR3 is CASSLGGQGNTEAFF. The CDR3 bases are TGTGCCAGCAGCTTGGGTGGGCAAGGGAACACTGAAGCTTTCTTT.

The chain's CDR3 is CASTTASRYKKFF. The CDR3 DNA reads TGTGCCAGCACCACCGCGAGTAGATACAAAAAGTTCTTC. This chain joins TRBV6-5 and TRBJ2-1; the D is unclear. The V gene's germline CDR1 is MNHEY and CDR2 SVGAGI. The CDR3 contains 13 residues. Trimming removed 7 bases at V and 14 bases at J, with 21 bases between.

The rearrangement links TRBV5-6 to TRBJ2-7; D is perhaps TRBD1 (6 bases). CDR3 length: 15 residues. V was shortened by 2 bases and J by 3 bases, with 15 bases between the two germline ends. Germline V gene data show CDR1 as SGHDT and CDR2 as YYEEEE. As DNA, the CDR3 is TGTGCCAGCAGCTTCCGTGGGACAACTGACTACGAGCAGTACTTC. Its protein is CASSFRGTTDYEQYF. Full variable domain (missing parts from reference TRBV5-6 and TRBJ2-7): DAGVTQSPTHLIKTRGQQVTLRCSPKSGHDTVSWYQQALGQGPQFIFQYYEEEERQRGNFPDRFSGHQFPNYSSELNVNALLLGDSALYLCASSFRGTTDYEQYFGPGTRLTVT.

There are a few counts of this clone. This chain uses TRBV7-2 with TRBJ1-1; D is ambiguous. V was trimmed by 3 bases and J by 0 bases, leaving 5 bases between them. Per the germline V gene, CDR1 is SGHTA and CDR2 is FQGNSA. This CDR3 region has 13 residues. CDR3 bases: TGTGCCAGCAGCTTTAGTGTGAACACTGAAGCTTTCTTT. Its translation: CASSFSVNTEAFF. The entire variable domain, with the rest obtained from reference TRBV7-2 and TRBJ1-1, is as follows: GAGVSQSPSNKVTEKGKDVELRCDPISGHTALYWYRQSLGQGLEFLIYFQGNSAPDKSGLPSDRFSAERTGGSVSTLTIQRTQQEDSAVYLCASSFSVNTEAFFGQGTRLTVV.

About this clone itself: It may be a read error: a sequence one base away is much more abundant. The sample contains more than one DNA sequence encoding this CDR3. This chain uses TRBV29-1 with TRBJ1-1; the match to TRBD1 covers 8 bases. CDR1 SQVTM and CDR2 ANQGSEA come from the germline V gene. The CDR3 sequence is 12 residues long. After removal of 5 bases from V and 4 bases from J, the junction contained 3 bases not matched to a gene. The CDR3 DNA reads as TGCAGCGTTCGTACAGGGGGCACTGAAGCTTTCTTT. Translated: CSVRTGGTEAFF.